Listed below are T cell receptor beta chains from one sample, sequenced in a study of cytomegalovirus exposure and HLA in healthy donors. Method: immunoSEQ multiplex PCR; TCRdb's copy keeps in-frame clones and lacks some. Among 170,000 or so clones listed, roughly 78% were seen once. Material: PBMCs. Receptors were obtained from a woman in her 50s in good health and CMV-seropositive. Each CDR3 is given with its conserved first and last residue. Each record gives: V gene, J gene, clone size, D gene, CDR3 protein, CDR3 DNA. The D gene is left open where the match is weak. A clone size is listed for some rows: how often the clone was seen (once, few, many), or a class if it is expanded.

V: TRBV2
J: TRBJ2-3
size: NA
D: TRBD2
CDR3: CASSPWPSGTSTDTQYF
DNA: TGTGCCAGCAGTCCCTGGCCTAGCGGGACTAGCACAGATACGCAGTATTTT

V: TRBV19
J: TRBJ2-5
size: NA
D: TRBD1
CDR3: CASSTGQAQETQYF
DNA: TGTGCCAGTAGTACTGGACAGGCCCAAGAGACCCAGTACTTC

V: TRBV18
J: TRBJ2-7
size: NA
D: NA
CDR3: CASSPNYEQYF
DNA: TGTGCCAGCTCCCCCAACTACGAGCAGTACTTC

V: TRBV9
J: TRBJ2-7
size: NA
D: TRBD1
CDR3: CASSVDDRGSKGQYF
DNA: TGTGCCAGCAGCGTAGATGACAGGGGGTCGAAGGGGCAGTACTTC

V: TRBV2
J: TRBJ2-7
size: few
D: NA
CDR3: CASGSDSYEQYF
DNA: TGTGCCAGCGGCAGCGACTCCTACGAGCAGTACTTC

V: TRBV5-4
J: TRBJ1-1
size: NA
D: NA
CDR3: CASSLRGVNTEAFF
DNA: TGTGCCAGCAGCTTGAGGGGCGTGAACACTGAAGCTTTCTTT

V: TRBV4-2
J: TRBJ2-1
size: NA
D: TRBD2
CDR3: CASSLGTSGVNEQFF
DNA: TGTGCCAGCAGCCTTGGGACTAGCGGGGTTAATGAGCAGTTCTTC

V: TRBV13
J: TRBJ2-7
size: NA
D: TRBD1
CDR3: CASSPIGTAKDYEQYF
DNA: TGTGCCAGCAGCCCCATTGGGACAGCCAAGGATTACGAGCAGTACTTC

V: TRBV11-1
J: TRBJ2-3
size: few
D: NA
CDR3: CASSLSRAGTDTQYF
DNA: TGTGCCAGCAGTCTCTCGAGGGCCGGCACAGATACGCAGTATTTT

V: TRBV6-5
J: TRBJ2-7
size: NA
D: TRBD1
CDR3: CASRSPGTGGYEQYF
DNA: TGTGCCAGCAGAAGCCCAGGGACAGGGGGCTACGAGCAGTACTTC

V: TRBV5-1
J: TRBJ2-5
size: NA
D: TRBD2
CDR3: CASSLETSEETQYF
DNA: TGCGCCAGCAGCTTGGAAACTAGCGAAGAGACCCAGTACTTC

V: TRBV27
J: TRBJ2-2
size: NA
D: NA
CDR3: CASSGLGGNTGELFF
DNA: TGTGCCAGCAGTGGGTTAGGGGGGAACACCGGGGAGCTGTTTTTT

V: TRBV6-1
J: TRBJ1-5
size: NA
D: TRBD1
CDR3: CASRGQGRQPQHF
DNA: TGTGCCAGCAGGGGACAGGGGCGTCAGCCCCAGCATTTT

V: TRBV27
J: TRBJ1-3
size: NA
D: TRBD1
CDR3: CASSFQGVTGNTIYF
DNA: TGTGCCAGCAGTTTCCAGGGGGTGACTGGAAACACCATATATTTT

V: TRBV5-6
J: TRBJ1-4
size: NA
D: NA
CDR3: CASSPGLTNEKLFF
DNA: TGTGCCAGCAGTCCAGGGCTAACTAATGAAAAACTGTTTTTT

V: TRBV30
J: TRBJ1-6
size: once
D: TRBD1
CDR3: CAWKGAELNSYNSPLHF
DNA: TGTGCCTGGAAGGGGGCGGAGTTAAACTCCTATAATTCACCCCTCCACTTT

V: TRBV7-2
J: TRBJ2-3
size: NA
D: NA
CDR3: CASSSGVNTQYF
DNA: TGTGCCAGCAGCTCAGGGGTTAATACGCAGTATTTT

V: TRBV6-5
J: TRBJ2-5
size: NA
D: TRBD2
CDR3: CASSYSRTAGAETQYF
DNA: TGTGCCAGCAGTTACTCGAGGACGGCGGGAGCCGAGACCCAGTACTTC

V: TRBV19
J: TRBJ2-7
size: once
D: TRBD1
CDR3: CASSGAGTGRYEQYF
DNA: TGTGCCAGTAGTGGGGCCGGGACAGGGAGGTACGAGCAGTACTTC

V: TRBV5-1
J: TRBJ2-3
size: once
D: TRBD2
CDR3: CASSFTLAGYTQYF
DNA: TGCGCCAGCAGCTTTACATTAGCGGGGTATACGCAGTATTTT

V: TRBV6-1
J: TRBJ1-4
size: NA
D: TRBD1
CDR3: CASSEGAGNEKLFF
DNA: TGTGCCAGCTCTGAGGGGGCTGGTAATGAAAAACTGTTTTTT

V: TRBV18
J: TRBJ2-1
size: once
D: NA
CDR3: CASSPPNTGQFF
DNA: TGTGCCAGCTCACCACCGAATACAGGTCAGTTCTTC

V: TRBV6-5
J: TRBJ1-6
size: NA
D: NA
CDR3: CASSFGRVGNNSPLHF
DNA: TGTGCCAGCAGTTTTGGGAGAGTAGGGAATAATTCACCCCTCCACTTT

V: TRBV30
J: TRBJ2-6
size: NA
D: TRBD1
CDR3: CAWSVQRSRTGGAGANVLTF
DNA: TGTGCCTGGAGTGTTCAACGGTCTAGGACAGGGGGCGCTGGGGCCAACGTCCTGACTTTC